A single sample gave rise to the 14 T cell receptor beta chains below, sequenced in a study of identical twins. MiXCR, applied by TCRdb to the 5' RACE reads, yields one record per CDR3 protein. This table holds hundreds of thousands of distinct CDR3 sequences, 8.5% to 9% found once. This same sample was also part of a study on yellow fever vaccine responses in identical twins.

What was sequenced was PBMCs. Receptors originate from a young woman in good health.

This clonotype has a handful of counts. This sequence joins TRBV11-3 and TRBJ2-3; 8 bases align to TRBD2. This CDR3 comprises 16 residues. V was pared by 5 bases and J by 1 base, with 8 bases of the junction left unmatched. Germline V gives CDR1 SGHNT, CDR2 YENEEA. Here the CDR3 DNA reads TGTGCCAGCAGCCGATCGTGGCGGGAGGGCACAGATACGCAGTATTTT. Protein sequence: CASSRSWREGTDTQYF.

Only a few counts were recorded for this clonotype. The J gene is TRBJ2-1, the V gene TRBV6-5, with 9 bases identical to TRBD1. Germline V lookup: CDR1 MNHEY, CDR2 SVGAGI. This CDR3 region has 15 residues. The V and J ends lost 0 bases and 5 bases, in that order; junction bases with no gene match: 2. The CDR3, as DNA: TGTGCCAGCAGTTACTCCGGGACAGGGAACAATGAGCAGTTCTTC. Its protein product is CASSYSGTGNNEQFF.

This clonotype has only a few counts. V is TRBV7-2 and J is TRBJ2-3; 15 nucleotides agree with TRBD2. V shed 5 bases and J 2 bases; nucleotides not matched to a gene: 5. The CDR3 is 17 residues long. Germline CDR1 reads SGHTA; CDR2 reads FQGNSA. The CDR3, as DNA: TGTGCCAGCAGCAAGGGACTAGCGGGGGGTTTCACAGATACGCAGTATTTT. It yields the protein CASSKGLAGGFTDTQYF.

This clonotype was recorded many times. The chain recombines TRBV6-5 with TRBJ2-7; D is unresolved. The germline CDR1 and CDR2 sequences are MNHEY and SVGAGI. The CDR3 has 14 residues. Deletions cut 4 bases from V and 9 bases from J, with 19 bases between. CDR3 loop: CASSFMGSPRWQYF. The CDR3 coding sequence is TGTGCCAGCAGTTTCATGGGTAGTCCCAGGTGGCAGTACTTC.

This clonotype showed up just a few times. The V call is TRBV6-5, the J call TRBJ2-3, with a possible D match to TRBD1 (5 bases). V lost 1 base to trimming and J lost 3 bases, with 8 bases between them. CDR3 length: 14 residues. Germline loops: CDR1 MNHEY, CDR2 SVGAGI. This chain's CDR3 is CASSYFDSTDTQYF. In nucleotides, the CDR3 is TGTGCCAGCAGTTACTTCGACAGTACAGATACGCAGTATTTT.

The chain has TRBV27 and TRBJ2-2; either TRBD1 or TRBD2 may fit D (5 bases each). This CDR3 region has 15 residues. The germline V and J ends were trimmed by 8 bases and 3 bases, with 16 bases remaining between them. Looked up from germline, CDR1 is MNHEY and CDR2 is SMNVEV (reference sequence). CDR3 nucleotide sequence: TGTGCCAGCCGACTATGGGGGTTGGACACCGGGGAGCTGTTTTTT. As protein: CASRLWGLDTGELFF.

This clonotype turned up a few times. V usage is TRBV29-1 and J usage is TRBJ2-2; a weak D match, TRBD1 (6 bases). Looked up from germline, CDR1 is SQVTM and CDR2 is ANQGSEA. This CDR3 contains 13 residues. The ends were cut back, 4 bases at V and 5 bases at J, with 11 bases in the middle. The DNA of the CDR3 is TGCAGCGTTGGTGTGGGGGCGACCGGGGAGCTGTTTTTT. This translates into CSVGVGATGELFF.

The genes are TRBV4-2 and TRBJ2-2; 9 bases agree with TRBD1. This CDR3 spans 17 amino acids. The germline gives CDR1 LGHNA, CDR2 YNFKEQ. With 0 bases clipped from V and 5 bases from J, the junction kept 7 bases outside the gene matches. The CDR3 is CASSQEFRTGVTGELFF. The DNA of the CDR3 is TGTGCCAGCAGCCAAGAATTCAGGACAGGGGTGACCGGGGAGCTGTTTTTT.

This chain uses TRBV20-1 with TRBJ2-3; D gene uncertain. V lost 1 base to trimming and J lost 0 bases, with 11 bases between them. Germline values: CDR1 DFQATT, CDR2 SNEGSKA (reference sequence). The CDR3 covers 15 residues. CDR3 coding DNA: TGCAGTGCTAGAGGTCCAGCCCAAAGCACAGATACGCAGTATTTT. Translating gives CSARGPAQSTDTQYF.

In this sample, this clonotype turned up many times. The chain uses TRBV7-9 and TRBJ2-1; no definite D call. The V and J ends lost 3 bases and 6 bases respectively, with 9 bases between them. The CDR3 loop spans 13 amino acids. CDR1 and CDR2 from the germline V gene are SEHNR and FQNEAQ (reference sequence). CDR3: CASSFGARNEQFF. The DNA for the CDR3 is TGTGCCAGCAGCTTCGGAGCGCGCAATGAGCAGTTCTTC.

The genes are TRBV5-5 and TRBJ2-3; D call uncertain. Germline V gene data show CDR1 as SGHKS and CDR2 as YYEKEE (reference sequence). The CDR3 is made up of 12 amino acids. With 2 bases removed from V and 4 bases from J, the gap between germline ends came to 5 bases. This chain's CDR3 is CASSFNADTQYF. DNA of the CDR3: TGTGCCAGCAGCTTCAATGCAGATACGCAGTATTTT.

J is TRBJ1-5 and V is TRBV7-8, with D uncertain. This CDR3 spans 14 amino acids. The V end lost 0 bases, the J end lost 7 bases, and 10 bases lay between the germline ends. Germline loops: CDR1 SGHVS, CDR2 FQNEAQ. CDR3 bases: TGTGCCAGCAGCTTAGCGCACAGAGAACAGCCCCAGCATTTT. It translates to CASSLAHREQPQHF.

This clonotype was picked up a small number of times. The V and J genes are TRBV28 and TRBJ2-3; D gene uncertain. From germline, CDR1 is MDHEN and CDR2 SYDVKM. V was pared by 4 bases and J by 10 bases, with 12 bases between. This CDR3 is 12 amino acids long. The CDR3: CASSSKPPAQYF. DNA of the CDR3: TGTGCCAGCAGTTCAAAGCCGCCTGCGCAGTATTTT.

The chain couples TRBV5-1 to TRBJ2-7; TRBD1 is a possible D gene (7 bases). Trimming removed 4 bases at V and 1 base at J, with 21 bases between. Germline V gene data show CDR1 as SGHRS and CDR2 as YFSETQ. This CDR3 has 17 amino acids. In DNA, the CDR3 is TGCGCCAGCAGCCCGAATGCTATCCAGGGGGGTTCCTACGAGCAGTACTTC. Residues: CASSPNAIQGGSYEQYF.